The next 2 T cell receptor beta chains were all read from a single sample in a study of T cell responses to AZD1222 COVID-19 vaccine. TCRdb's copy holds only in-frame clones and misses some; the assay was immunoSEQ multiplex PCR. The sample carries about 180,000 clones, about 93% recorded once. Sequenced material: peripheral blood, taken 28 days after the second dose of the MenACWY control vaccine. These receptors originate from an adult who received the MenACWY meningococcal vaccine as a control.

This chain uses TRBV28 with TRBJ2-7; weak D call: TRBD1 (5 bases). CDR3 length: 12 residues. Trimming pared 5 bases from V and 2 bases from J, leaving 7 bases between. CDR1 MDHEN and CDR2 SYDVKM come from the germline V gene. CDR3 sequence reads: CASSKGTYEQYF. CDR3 in DNA: TGTGCCAGCAGTAAGGGGACCTACGAGCAGTACTTC. Looking up the rest from reference TRBV28 and TRBJ2-7 gives the full variable domain: DVKVTQSSRYLVKRTGEKVFLECVQDMDHENMFWYRQDPGLGLRLIYFSYDVKMKEKGDIPEGYSVSREKKERFSLILESASTNQTSMYLCASSKGTYEQYFGPGTRLTVT.

V usage is TRBV28 and J usage is TRBJ2-7, with a tentative D call TRBD1 (6 bases). Germline CDR1 is MDHEN and CDR2 is SYDVKM. Trimming stripped 2 bases from V and 0 bases from J, with 11 bases between. This CDR3 region has 15 residues. CDR3 region: CASSLQQGSSYEQYF. CDR3 DNA sequence: TGTGCCAGCAGTTTACAGCAGGGGTCCTCCTACGAGCAGTACTTC. Using reference TRBV28 and TRBJ2-7 for the parts outside the CDR3, the full variable domain is DVKVTQSSRYLVKRTGEKVFLECVQDMDHENMFWYRQDPGLGLRLIYFSYDVKMKEKGDIPEGYSVSREKKERFSLILESASTNQTSMYLCASSLQQGSSYEQYFGPGTRLTVT.